This T cell receptor (beta chain) is from a study of shared clonotypes between healthy human individuals. Overall study findings and caveats: Generally, estimated richness proved larger in naive subsets than it did in memory subsets.

It was CD45RO-negative cells, positively selected for CCR7, that made up naive CD8 cells, with terminally differentiated effector memory CD45RA+ cells excluded. This clone was recorded only once. Its target is not known. The data were produced by immunoSEQ multiplex PCR, yet TCRdb's version contains in-frame clones alone and is incomplete. This table holds about 2.1 million clones, roughly 91% found once. The source of this sequence is a man between 18 and 29 years old in good health. Some clones in this sample may be carry-over from other donors' samples. The sample comprised naive CD8+ T cells from PBMCs.

DNA of the CDR3: TGTGCCAGCAGCTCACGGGCTGGACCGCTGTTCACCGGGGAGCTGTTTTTT. This encodes CASSSRAGPLFTGELFF. This chain uses TRBV7-3 with TRBJ2-2, with D uncertain. This CDR3 is 17 amino acids long. CDR1 and CDR2 from the germline V gene are SGHTA and FQGTGA. V was trimmed by 4 bases and J by 4 bases, leaving 19 bases between them.